The entry below describes one T cell receptor (beta chain). Germline is not matched at one junction end, which may reflect a read error. The assay was immunoSEQ multiplex PCR, and TCRdb's table has in-frame clones only and misses some. The table shows approximately 480,000 clones, with about 75% occurring only once. The germline V gene encodes CDR1 SGDLS and CDR2 YYNGEE. The CDR3 spans 12 residues. The data stem from a study of shared clonotypes between healthy human individuals. The sequenced material came from PBMCs. The sequence was obtained from a woman between 35 and 50 years old in good health. Some clones in this sample may be carry-over from other donors' samples. This chain uses TRBV9 with TRBJ2-4, with 11 nucleotides matching TRBD2. In DNA, the CDR3 is TGTGCCAGCAGCATCCGGGGACTAGCGGAGCACTTC. It translates to CASSIRGLAEHF.